These T cell receptor beta chains were read from a single sample in a study of blood T cell repertoires in COVID-19. Profiling relied on immunoSEQ multiplex PCR, and the TCRdb table lists in-frame clones only, not all of them. The sample has 150,000 to 200,000 clones, around 85% seen once. Sequencing used peripheral blood. These receptors all stem from a human donor in a cohort sampled during active COVID-19. Both conserved end residues are part of each CDR3. D genes are given only for firm matches.

j_call d_call v_call cdr3_nt cdr3_aa
TRBJ2-1 TRBD2 TRBV6-1 TGTGCCAGCAGTGAATATAATAGCGGGAGTACCTACAATGAGCAGTTCTTC CASSEYNSGSTYNEQFF
TRBJ2-5 TRBD2 TRBV7-2 TGTGCCAGCAGCTGGACTAGCGGGGCGCAGGGGGAGACCCAGTACTTC CASSWTSGAQGETQYF
TRBJ1-2 . TRBV11-1 TGTGCCAGCAGCTTGGCGGGAGCCTATGGCTACACCTTC CASSLAGAYGYTF
TRBJ1-6 . TRBV7-2 TGTGCCAGCAGCTTAGGTCGGGGGAGGTCGCCATCATCCCTCCACTTT CASSLGRGRSPSSLHF
TRBJ1-4 TRBD1 TRBV11-3 TGTGCCAGCAGCCGGACAGGGGCCGGTGAAAAACTGTTTTTT CASSRTGAGEKLFF
TRBJ2-7 . TRBV30 TGTGCCGGAGAAGGTGGGCGGGGGCTTACTCTTCCAGCCTACGAGCAGTACTTC CAGEGGRGLTLPAYEQYF
TRBJ2-7 TRBD2 TRBV28 TGTGCCAGCAGGGCGGGGGGTCCGTCCTACGAGCAGTACTTC CASRAGGPSYEQYF
TRBJ1-1 TRBD1 TRBV5-4 TGTGCCAGCAGCCCGCGGACAGGACAGAACACTGAAGCTTTCTTT CASSPRTGQNTEAFF
TRBJ2-1 TRBD2 TRBV24-1 TGTGCCACCAGTGACCCTCTAGCGGGAGAGGGTTACAATGAGCAGTTCTTC CATSDPLAGEGYNEQFF
TRBJ1-1 TRBD1 TRBV23-1 TGCGCCATCCCAGGGGGCTGGATGGCTGAAGCTTTCTTT CAIPGGWMAEAFF
TRBJ1-4 . TRBV12-3/TRBV12-4 TGTGCCACCGCGGGCCGTAATGAAAAACTGTTTTTT CATAGRNEKLFF
TRBJ2-7 TRBD2 TRBV2 TGTGCCAGCAGTGAAGCTAGCGGGGGGCCCTACTCCTACGAGCAGTACTTC CASSEASGGPYSYEQYF
TRBJ2-1 TRBD2 TRBV3-1/TRBV3-2 TGTGCCAGCAGCTACGGACTAGCGGGAGGGTCCTACAATGAGCAGTTCTTC CASSYGLAGGSYNEQFF
TRBJ2-2 . TRBV5-6 TGTGCCAGCAGCCTCACAGGAGCGAACACCGGGGAGCTGTTTTTT CASSLTGANTGELFF
TRBJ1-1 . TRBV4-1 TGCGCCAGCAGCCAAGCTGCAGGGCCGACGGACACTGAAGCTTTCTTT CASSQAAGPTDTEAFF
TRBJ1-2 . TRBV30 TGTGCCTGGAGTTATACAGGAGATAACTATGGCTACACCTTC CAWSYTGDNYGYTF
TRBJ1-1 . TRBV14 TGTGCCAGCAGCCACCTTAGGCGGACAGATAACACTGAAGCTTTCTTT CASSHLRRTDNTEAFF
TRBJ1-1 . TRBV6-6 TGTGCCATTACCCTAGGACAGAGCCTCGAAGCTTTCTTT CAITLGQSLEAFF
TRBJ1-4 TRBD1 TRBV2 TGTGCCAGCATGTCCCAGACAGGGGCAACTAATGAAAAACTGTTTTTT CASMSQTGATNEKLFF